Presented here are 28 T cell receptor beta chains from one specimen sequenced in a study of T-cell memory formation after mild COVID-19. MiXCR, run by TCRdb on the 5' RACE reads, gives a single entry per CDR3 protein. There are 200,000 to 250,000 distinct CDR3 sequences in the sample; over 9% occur only once, and around a fifth lies in the top ten. Sample: PBMCs or a T cell subset sorted from them (not recorded which). These receptors all come from a man aged 18 to 35 who had mild COVID-19 (a few samples of this study predate the infection). Cell type and time point are not known.

The genes are TRBV7-2 and TRBJ1-3, with D tentatively TRBD1 (6 bases). The CDR3 runs to 15 residues. Germline CDR1 and CDR2: SGHTA and FQGNSA. Trimming removed 3 bases from V and 0 bases from J, with 9 bases in between. Here the CDR3 reads CASSFEGGSGNTIYF. The DNA for the CDR3 is TGTGCCAGCAGCTTCGAGGGGGGCTCTGGAAACACCATATATTTT.

The chain recombines TRBV6-5 with TRBJ2-7; no clear D gene. CDR3 size: 13 residues. Trimming removed 5 bases from V and 9 bases from J, with 17 bases in between. Germline V gene data show CDR1 as MNHEY and CDR2 as SVGAGI. CDR3 sequence reads: CASSDGTHGRQYV. CDR3 DNA: TGTGCCAGCAGTGACGGAACTCACGGTAGGCAGTACGTC.

This clonotype was found many times. The gene calls are TRBV5-4 and TRBJ2-5, with 9 nucleotides matching TRBD2. CDR1 and CDR2 from the germline V gene are SGHNT and YYREEE (reference sequence). This CDR3 region has 15 residues. V was pared by 3 bases and J by 4 bases, with 7 bases of the junction left unmatched. This chain's CDR3 is CASSWDAGGGETQYF. The CDR3 DNA sequence: TGTGCCAGCAGCTGGGACGCGGGGGGGGGAGAGACCCAGTACTTC. Supplemented by reference TRBV5-4 and TRBJ2-5, the full variable domain reads ETGVTQSPTHLIKTRGQQVTLRCSSQSGHNTVSWYQQALGQGPQFIFQYYREEENGRGNFPPRFSGLQFPNYSSELNVNALELDDSALYLCASSWDAGGGETQYFGPGTRLLVL.

The sample holds a few counts of this clonotype. The chain couples TRBV9 to TRBJ2-7; no reliable D call. The CDR3 is 16 residues long. V shed 0 bases and J shed 0 bases, with 13 bases lying between them. Looked up from germline, CDR1 is SGDLS and CDR2 is YYNGEE. This CDR3 reads CASSVALGSNSYEQYV. DNA of the CDR3: TGTGCCAGCAGCGTAGCGCTGGGTTCGAACTCCTACGAGCAGTACGTC.

The V call is TRBV29-1, the J call TRBJ2-7; no clear D. The CDR3 has 12 amino acids. The V gene lost 1 base and the J gene lost 3 bases, with 7 bases spanning the gap. Germline V gene sequence: CDR1 SQVTM, CDR2 ANQGSEA. Here the CDR3 reads CSVEGQDYEQYF. The DNA of the CDR3 is TGCAGCGTTGAAGGACAAGACTACGAGCAGTACTTC.

This clonotype was seen a few times. This chain joins TRBV6-5 and TRBJ2-2; D call uncertain. CDR1 and CDR2 (germline): MNHEY, SVGAGI. The CDR3 totals 14 residues. The V and J ends lost 0 bases and 6 bases respectively, with 8 bases between them. Here the CDR3 DNA reads TGTGCCAGCAGTTACTCTCAAGGGTCCGGGGAGCTGTTTTTT. Its translation: CASSYSQGSGELFF.

This clonotype turned up a few times. V usage is TRBV7-9 and J usage is TRBJ1-1; D gene unclear. Germline CDR1 reads SEHNR; CDR2 reads FQNEAQ (reference sequence). V lost 8 bases and J 0 bases, leaving 7 bases between the germline ends. The CDR3 consists of 12 residues. The CDR3: CASESLNTEAFF. The CDR3 bases are TGTGCCAGCGAATCTTTGAACACTGAAGCTTTCTTT.

This clonotype was seen only a few times. The V gene is TRBV19, the J gene TRBJ1-1; possible D gene TRBD1, 5 bases. Germline CDR1 LNHDA, CDR2 SQIVND (reference sequence). CDR3 size: 12 residues. V lost 1 base, J lost 9 bases, and 9 bases lay in between. CDR3 sequence reads: CASSIAGTQAFF. As DNA, the CDR3 is TGTGCCAGTAGTATAGCAGGGACTCAAGCTTTCTTT.

This clonotype turned up a few times. The chain employs TRBV5-1 and TRBJ1-2; TRBD1 might be the D (6 bases). With 7 bases removed from V and 8 bases from J, the gap between germline ends came to 12 bases. In germline, CDR1 is SGHRS, CDR2 YFSETQ. This CDR3 has 11 residues. The CDR3 here is CASFNTGGYTF. In DNA, the CDR3 is TGCGCCAGCTTTAACACAGGGGGCTACACCTTC.

This clonotype was observed a handful of times. This chain connects TRBV5-1 to TRBJ1-4; TRBD1 matches at 7 bases. Looked up from germline, CDR1 is SGHRS and CDR2 is YFSETQ. CDR3 length: 14 amino acids. V was clipped by 2 bases and J by 8 bases; unmatched bases: 6. CDR3 nucleotide sequence: TGCGCCAGCAGCTTTACAGGGGCAAACGAAAAACTGTTTTTT. It is translated as CASSFTGANEKLFF.

The chain is built from TRBV29-1 and TRBJ1-4, with TRBD1 as a possible D gene (5 bases). CDR1 is SQVTM and CDR2 is ANQGSEA in the germline V gene. The V end lost 4 bases, the J end lost 6 bases, and 12 bases lay between the germline ends. CDR3 length: 13 residues. The CDR3 sequence is CSVAARADEKLFF. CDR3 DNA sequence: TGCAGCGTTGCGGCCAGGGCGGATGAAAAACTGTTTTTT.

The gene calls are TRBV20-1 and TRBJ2-5; weak D call: TRBD2 (6 bases). The V gene lost 4 bases and the J gene lost 1 base, with 16 bases spanning the gap. This CDR3 has 15 amino acids. Germline CDR1 reads DFQATT; CDR2 reads SNEGSKA (reference sequence). This chain's CDR3 is CSATGHRDSQETQYF. In nucleotides, the CDR3 is TGCAGTGCTACGGGTCACCGGGACTCCCAAGAGACCCAGTACTTC.

This clonotype was seen only a few times. CDR3 amino acids: CASSPRQGRYTGELFF. In DNA form, the CDR3 reads TGTGCCAGCAGCCCCCGGCAGGGACGTTATACCGGGGAGCTGTTTTTT. The chain carries TRBV7-2 and TRBJ2-2; either TRBD1 or TRBD2 may supply D (5 bases each). V dropped 5 bases and J dropped 5 bases, with 18 bases sitting between them. The germline CDR1 and CDR2 sequences are SGHTA and FQGNSA. The CDR3 spans 16 residues.

This clonotype appeared a few times. The rearrangement links TRBV7-6 to TRBJ2-5; D might be TRBD1 (5 bases). Trimming shortened V by 1 base and J by 5 bases, and 11 bases separated the two germline ends. Looked up from germline, CDR1 is SGHVS and CDR2 is FNYEAQ. The CDR3 is 14 amino acids. The CDR3 DNA follows: TGTGCCAGCAGCTTAGGTCGCCAGGGCGAGACCCAGTACTTC. Its protein product is CASSLGRQGETQYF.

This clonotype showed up just a few times. The chain links TRBV4-2 to TRBJ1-2, with D tentatively TRBD1 (6 bases). V dropped 0 bases and J dropped 8 bases, with 16 bases sitting between them. CDR3 length: 15 residues. The germline V gene encodes CDR1 LGHNA and CDR2 YNFKEQ. For the CDR3, the DNA is TGTGCCAGCAGCCAAGAACGGGAACAGGGCAGAGGCTACACCTTC. Translating gives CASSQEREQGRGYTF.

This clonotype was picked up a small number of times. The chain is built from TRBV20-1 and TRBJ2-5; unclear D gene. The V end was cut by 5 bases, the J end by 2 bases, with 3 bases between. Germline V CDR1 and CDR2: DFQATT, SNEGSKA (reference sequence). The CDR3 has 10 residues. The CDR3 region has the DNA TGCAGTGCTGGACAAGAGACCCAGTACTTC. This gives the protein CSAGQETQYF.

This clonotype was found a few times. The rearrangement uses TRBV6-5 and TRBJ1-1; TRBD1 is a possible D gene (6 bases). V was clipped by 4 bases and J by 4 bases, with 16 bases between them. Per the germline V gene, CDR1 is MNHEY and CDR2 is SVGAGI. This CDR3 has 15 amino acids. The CDR3 loop reads CASSSLVGGLTEAFF. CDR3 in DNA: TGTGCCAGCAGTTCCTTGGTCGGGGGGCTCACTGAAGCTTTCTTT.

This clonotype appeared many times. The CDR3 region has the DNA TGTGCCAGCGGTCCGACAGGGCCCGGGATTGAGCAGTTCTTC. Translated: CASGPTGPGIEQFF. The rearrangement uses TRBV12-3 or TRBV12-4 and TRBJ2-1; 7 nucleotides match TRBD1. The CDR3 has 14 residues. Trimming cost V 8 bases and J 9 bases; bases outside gene matches: 13.

This chain joins TRBV7-2 and TRBJ1-1; D gene unclear. V was shortened by 7 bases and J by 1 base, with 10 bases between the two germline ends. The germline V gene has CDR1 SGHTA and CDR2 FQGNSA. CDR3 length: 13 amino acids. CDR3 sequence (DNA): TGTGCCAGCAACGGGTCTCCGAACACTGAAGCTTTCTTT. Translation gives CASNGSPNTEAFF.

The chain combines TRBV5-1 with TRBJ2-2; D not resolved. Looked up from germline, CDR1 is SGHRS and CDR2 is YFSETQ. CDR3 length: 13 residues. V lost 3 bases to trimming and J lost 6 bases, with 9 bases between them. CDR3 in amino acids: CASSSHRAGELFF. The CDR3 DNA reads as TGCGCCAGCAGCTCCCACCGGGCCGGGGAGCTGTTTTTT.

This clonotype was recorded at least ten times. The chain uses TRBV13 and TRBJ2-3; D unresolved. CDR1 PRHDT and CDR2 FYEKMQ come from the germline V gene (reference sequence). The CDR3 totals 15 residues. V shed 5 bases and J shed 2 bases, with 14 bases lying between them. CDR3 region: CASSLRMAYTDTQYF. As DNA, the CDR3 is TGTGCCAGCAGCCTGCGGATGGCCTACACAGATACGCAGTATTTT.

The rearrangement joins TRBV14 to TRBJ2-2; D unclear. The V end lost 4 bases, the J end lost 2 bases, and 11 bases lay between the germline ends. The germline CDR1 and CDR2 sequences are SGHDN and FVKESK. The CDR3 sequence is 15 residues long. The CDR3 DNA sequence: TGTGCCAGCAGCCTAGAAGAGTTCAACACCGGGGAGCTGTTTTTT. Translated, it gives CASSLEEFNTGELFF.

CDR3 sequence reads: CASSQEAGPSGNTIYF. DNA of the CDR3: TGCGCCAGCAGCCAAGAGGCCGGGCCCTCTGGAAACACCATATATTTT. The chain combines TRBV4-3 with TRBJ1-3, with D unresolved. With 0 bases removed from V and 0 bases from J, the gap between germline ends came to 9 bases. Germline-derived CDR1 and CDR2 are LGHNA and YSLEER. This CDR3 comprises 16 residues.

This clonotype has just a few counts. The chain uses TRBV14 and TRBJ2-1, with TRBD1 as a possible D gene (6 bases). CDR3 size: 14 residues. Germline V gene lookup returns CDR1 SGHDN and CDR2 FVKESK. V lost 5 bases and J 5 bases, leaving 13 bases between the germline ends. CDR3 residues: CASSTWGLNNEQFF. The CDR3 nucleotides read TGTGCCAGCAGCACCTGGGGGCTAAACAATGAGCAGTTCTTC.

V gene TRBV12-3 or TRBV12-4 combines with J gene TRBJ2-3; no firm D call. The V end lost 5 bases, the J end lost 5 bases, and 5 bases lay between the germline ends. The CDR3 runs 11 residues. The CDR3 spells CASSRLDTQYF. CDR3 DNA: TGTGCCAGCAGTAGACTAGATACGCAGTATTTT.

This clonotype showed up many times. The chain joins TRBV11-2 to TRBJ1-3; no definite D call. CDR3 length equals 12 residues. Germline CDR1 SGHAT, CDR2 FQNNGV. The V end was cut by 2 bases, the J end by 4 bases, with 3 bases between. CDR3 nucleotide sequence: TGTGCCAGCAGCTTATTGGGAAACACCATATATTTT. This translates into CASSLLGNTIYF.

This clonotype was counted only a few times. V usage is TRBV9 and J usage is TRBJ2-2; TRBD2 is a possible D gene (6 bases). Looked up from germline, CDR1 is SGDLS and CDR2 is YYNGEE. Trimming took off 3 bases at V and 2 bases at J, with 11 bases between the two ends. The CDR3 has 15 amino acids. CDR3 residues: CASSAPGGNTGELFF. The CDR3 nucleotides are TGTGCCAGCAGCGCGCCCGGGGGTAACACCGGGGAGCTGTTTTTT.

The V call is TRBV28, the J call TRBJ1-5, with 10 bases identical to TRBD1. Germline V CDR1 and CDR2: MDHEN, SYDVKM. The CDR3 is made up of 16 amino acids. J lost 6 bases, V lost 5 bases, and 10 bases had no gene match. For the CDR3, the DNA is TGTGCCAGCAGTCCTCCCGGGACAGGGGATGGTCAGCCCCAGCATTTT. This translates into CASSPPGTGDGQPQHF.